A single count supports the clone carrying this T cell receptor (beta chain). The data belong to a study of blood T cells in healthy people across ages. With a J-beta primer mix and a sample-barcoded 5' primer, a second PCR ran about 7 to 11 cycles. Using its own MiXCR run on the 5' RACE reads, TCRdb lists one record per CDR3 protein. The sample gives some 1,500,000 distinct CDR3 sequences, around 40% of which show up once; about 4% is in the top ten. Trimming stripped 1 base from V and 5 bases from J, with 11 bases between. This CDR3 region has 14 residues. Germline lookup yields CDR1 LGHNA and CDR2 YSLEER.

This receptor was obtained from a woman between 18 and 29 years old in good health. The chain joins TRBV4-3 to TRBJ2-5; D may be TRBD2 (6 bases). The sequencing input was blood. CDR3 sequence (DNA): TGCGCCAGCAGCCAAGGTCGGGAGCATGAGACCCAGTACTTC. Translating it yields CASSQGREHETQYF.